This section outlines one T cell receptor beta chain sequence together with its context. Antigen unknown. This sample includes further DNA sequences coding for the same CDR3. The sample belongs to a study of T cells in localized non-small cell lung cancer. Findings and limits, study-wide: Heterogeneity within the tumor remains possible, as just one region underwent sequencing. Researchers found a median approximately 53 of the top 100 tumor clones in adjacent lung. In uninvolved adjacent lung, T cell clonality reached its highest value, exceeding tumor.

This table comes from immunoSEQ multiplex PCR, and its TCRdb copy is limited to in-frame clones, with some not included. The sample contains 25,000 to 35,000 clones, 91% of which appear only once. Germline V gives CDR1 MNHEY, CDR2 SMNVEV (reference sequence). Trimming pared 5 bases from V and 0 bases from J, leaving 23 bases between. The CDR3 totals 18 residues. The chain has TRBV27 and TRBJ2-7; D uncertain. The starting material was PBMCs, obtained before any cancer treatment. This TCR derives from a man between 40 and 70 years old with stage II lung adenocarcinoma. In DNA form, the CDR3 reads TGTGCCAGCAGTATGATTAGTGGGTCTGATTGGCACTCCTACGAGCAGTACTTC. This sequence encodes CASSMISGSDWHSYEQYF.